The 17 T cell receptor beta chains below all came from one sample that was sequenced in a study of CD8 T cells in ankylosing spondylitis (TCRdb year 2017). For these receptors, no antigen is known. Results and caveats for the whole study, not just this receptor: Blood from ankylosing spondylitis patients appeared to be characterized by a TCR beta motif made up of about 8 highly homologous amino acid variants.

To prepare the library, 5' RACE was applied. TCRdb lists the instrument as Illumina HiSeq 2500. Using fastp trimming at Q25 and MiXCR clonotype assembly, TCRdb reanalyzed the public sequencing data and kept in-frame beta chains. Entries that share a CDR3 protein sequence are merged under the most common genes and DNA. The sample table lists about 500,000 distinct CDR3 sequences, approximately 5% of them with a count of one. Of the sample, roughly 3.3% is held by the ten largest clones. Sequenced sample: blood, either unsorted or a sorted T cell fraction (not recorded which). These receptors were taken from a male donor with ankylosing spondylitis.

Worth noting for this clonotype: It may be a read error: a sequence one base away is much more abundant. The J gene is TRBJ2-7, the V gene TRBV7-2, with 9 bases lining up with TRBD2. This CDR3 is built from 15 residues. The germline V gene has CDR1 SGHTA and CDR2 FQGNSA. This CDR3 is CASSLGVAGAYKQYF. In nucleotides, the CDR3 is TGTGCCAGCAGCTTAGGGGTAGCGGGGGCCTACAAGCAGTACTTC.

The CDR3 here is CASSLAVLANQVEQFF. For the CDR3, the DNA is TGTGCCAGCAGCTTGGCCGTCTTGGCTAATCAAGTAGAGCAGTTCTTC. The genes are TRBV5-6 and TRBJ2-1; D unresolved. Germline V gives CDR1 SGHDT, CDR2 YYEEEE. V was pared by 0 bases and J by 10 bases, with 20 bases between. The CDR3 has 16 amino acids.

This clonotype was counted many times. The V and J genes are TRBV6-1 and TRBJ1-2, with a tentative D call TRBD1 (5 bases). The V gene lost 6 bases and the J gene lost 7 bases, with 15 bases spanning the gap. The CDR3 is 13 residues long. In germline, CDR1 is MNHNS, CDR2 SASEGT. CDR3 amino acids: CASRMTEAVGYTF. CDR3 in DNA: TGTGCCAGCAGGATGACAGAGGCGGTTGGCTACACCTTC.

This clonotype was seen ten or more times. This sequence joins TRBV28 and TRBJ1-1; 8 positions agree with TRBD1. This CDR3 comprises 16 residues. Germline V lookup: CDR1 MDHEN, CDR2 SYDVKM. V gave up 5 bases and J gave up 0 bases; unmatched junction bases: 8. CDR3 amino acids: CASSLPTGALNTEAFF. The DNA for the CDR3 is TGTGCCAGCAGTCTCCCGACAGGGGCTTTGAACACTGAAGCTTTCTTT.

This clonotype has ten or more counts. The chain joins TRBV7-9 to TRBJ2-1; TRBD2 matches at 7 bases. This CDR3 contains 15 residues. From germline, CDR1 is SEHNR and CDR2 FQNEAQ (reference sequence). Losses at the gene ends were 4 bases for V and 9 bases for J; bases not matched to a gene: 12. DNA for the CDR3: TGTGCCAGCAGCTCGAGTCTATTTTCGGGGGGTGAGCAGTTCTTC. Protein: CASSSSLFSGGEQFF.

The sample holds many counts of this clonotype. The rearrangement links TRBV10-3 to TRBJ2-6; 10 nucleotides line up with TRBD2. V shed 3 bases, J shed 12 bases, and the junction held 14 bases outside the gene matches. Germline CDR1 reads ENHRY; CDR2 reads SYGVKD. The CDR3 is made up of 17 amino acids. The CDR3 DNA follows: TGTGCCATCAGTGATCGACTAGCGGGCAATAGACCTCGCGTCCTGACTTTC. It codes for CAISDRLAGNRPRVLTF.

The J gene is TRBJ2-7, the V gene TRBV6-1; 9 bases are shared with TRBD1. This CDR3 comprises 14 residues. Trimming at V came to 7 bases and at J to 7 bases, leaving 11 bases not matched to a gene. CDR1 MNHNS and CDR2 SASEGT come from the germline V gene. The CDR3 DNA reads TGTGCCAGCATGCCAGGGGACAGGGCTTATGAGCAGTACTTC. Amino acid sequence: CASMPGDRAYEQYF.

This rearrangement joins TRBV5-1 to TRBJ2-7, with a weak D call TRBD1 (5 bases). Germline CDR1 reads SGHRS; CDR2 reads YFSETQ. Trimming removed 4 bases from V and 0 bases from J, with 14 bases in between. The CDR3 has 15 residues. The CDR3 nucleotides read TGCGCCAGCAGCCGAGACAGACTGGGCTCCTACGAGCAGTACTTC. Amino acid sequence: CASSRDRLGSYEQYF.

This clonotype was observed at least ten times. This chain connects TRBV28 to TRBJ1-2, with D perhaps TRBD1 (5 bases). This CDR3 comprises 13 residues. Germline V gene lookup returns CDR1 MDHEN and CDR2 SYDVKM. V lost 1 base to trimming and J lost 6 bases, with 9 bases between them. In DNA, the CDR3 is TGTGCCAGCAGTTTATTGGACAAAGATGGCTACACCTTC. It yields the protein CASSLLDKDGYTF.

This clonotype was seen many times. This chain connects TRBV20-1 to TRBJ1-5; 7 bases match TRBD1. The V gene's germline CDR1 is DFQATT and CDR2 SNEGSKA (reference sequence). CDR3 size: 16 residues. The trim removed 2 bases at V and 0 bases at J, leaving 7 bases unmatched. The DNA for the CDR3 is TGCAGTGCTAGATCCCGGACAGGATATAGCAATCAGCCCCAGCATTTT. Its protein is CSARSRTGYSNQPQHF.

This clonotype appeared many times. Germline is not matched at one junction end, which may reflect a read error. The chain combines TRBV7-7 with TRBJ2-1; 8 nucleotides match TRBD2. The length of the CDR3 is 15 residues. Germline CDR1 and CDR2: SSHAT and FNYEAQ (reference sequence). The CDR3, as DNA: TGTGCTAGCAGCCCCTGGCTAGCGGGTATCAATGAGCAGTTCTTC. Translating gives CASSPWLAGINEQFF.

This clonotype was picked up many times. CDR3 sequence reads: CSARAPGLAGTYEQYF. CDR3 nucleotides: TGCAGTGCTAGAGCCCCGGGACTAGCGGGGACCTACGAGCAGTACTTC. The chain joins TRBV20-1 to TRBJ2-7, with 13 bases identical to TRBD2. The V segment lost 1 base and the J segment 2 bases; nucleotides outside the gene matches: 5. Germline V gene lookup returns CDR1 DFQATT and CDR2 SNEGSKA (reference sequence). The CDR3 length is 16 residues.

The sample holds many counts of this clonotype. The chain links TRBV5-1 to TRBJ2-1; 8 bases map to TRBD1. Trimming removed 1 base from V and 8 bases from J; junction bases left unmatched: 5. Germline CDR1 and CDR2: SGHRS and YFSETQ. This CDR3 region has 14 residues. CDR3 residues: CASSLLAGGYEQFF. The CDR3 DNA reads TGCGCCAGCAGCTTGTTGGCAGGGGGCTATGAGCAGTTCTTC.

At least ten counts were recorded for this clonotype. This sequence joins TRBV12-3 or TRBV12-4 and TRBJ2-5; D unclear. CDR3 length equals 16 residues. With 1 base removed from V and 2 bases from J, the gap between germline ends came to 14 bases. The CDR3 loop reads CASSLGYLTRQETQYF. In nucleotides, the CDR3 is TGTGCCAGCAGTTTAGGCTATCTCACAAGACAAGAGACCCAGTACTTC.

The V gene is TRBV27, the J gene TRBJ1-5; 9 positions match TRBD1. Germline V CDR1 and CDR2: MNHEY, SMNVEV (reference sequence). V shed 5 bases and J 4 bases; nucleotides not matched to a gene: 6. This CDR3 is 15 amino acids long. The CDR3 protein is CASSILGQGNQPQHF. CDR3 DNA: TGTGCCAGCAGTATCCTCGGACAGGGGAATCAGCCCCAGCATTTT.

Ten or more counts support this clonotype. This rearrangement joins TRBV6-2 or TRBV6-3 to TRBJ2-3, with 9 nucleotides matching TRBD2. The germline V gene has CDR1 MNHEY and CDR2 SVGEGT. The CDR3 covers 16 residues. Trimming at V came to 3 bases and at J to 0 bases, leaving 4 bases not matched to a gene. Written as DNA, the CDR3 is TGTGCCAGCAGTTATCGGACTAGCGCTAGCACAGATACGCAGTATTTT. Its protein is CASSYRTSASTDTQYF.

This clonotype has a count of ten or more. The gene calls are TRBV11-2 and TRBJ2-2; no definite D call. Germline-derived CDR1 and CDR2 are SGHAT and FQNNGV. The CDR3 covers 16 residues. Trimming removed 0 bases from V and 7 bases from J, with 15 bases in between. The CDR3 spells CASSLEGWPSGGELFF. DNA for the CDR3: TGTGCCAGCAGCTTAGAGGGCTGGCCGTCCGGCGGGGAGCTGTTTTTT.